This T cell receptor (beta chain) is drawn from a study of T cells after yellow fever vaccination. Study summary: Fractions containing few cells were prepared with SMART-Seq v4 Ultra Low Input.

General observations from the study: Researchers noted that a small share of clonotypes showed up in both CD4 and CD8 compartments. The presence of abundant clonotypes contaminating from the bulk population was possible in FACS-sorted repertoires.

The CDR3 is 16 amino acids. With 1 base removed from V and 2 bases from J, the gap between germline ends came to 13 bases. Germline CDR1 and CDR2: SGHRS and YFSETQ. This clonotype has ten or more counts. The antigen is not known. Via MiXCR, TCRdb re-called the 5' RACE reads, giving one row per CDR3 protein. The sample holds 250,000 or so distinct CDR3 sequences, roughly 3.7% seen once. J is TRBJ2-1 and V is TRBV5-1; TRBD1 or TRBD2 may be the D gene (5 bases each). The sample consisted of PBMCs, taken 15 days after the yellow fever booster vaccination. The TCR was taken from a man between 18 and 35 years old who received the YFV17D yellow fever vaccine. The CDR3 DNA follows: TGCGCCAGCAGCTTGCATCCGGGGCTCACCTACAATGAGCAGTTCTTC. Translation gives CASSLHPGLTYNEQFF. Complete variable domain (other parts from reference TRBV5-1 and TRBJ2-1): KAGVTQTPRYLIKTRGQQVTLSCSPISGHRSVSWYQQTPGQGLQFLFEYFSETQRNKGNFPGRFSGRQFSNSRSEMNVSTLELGDSALYLCASSLHPGLTYNEQFFGPGTRLTVL.